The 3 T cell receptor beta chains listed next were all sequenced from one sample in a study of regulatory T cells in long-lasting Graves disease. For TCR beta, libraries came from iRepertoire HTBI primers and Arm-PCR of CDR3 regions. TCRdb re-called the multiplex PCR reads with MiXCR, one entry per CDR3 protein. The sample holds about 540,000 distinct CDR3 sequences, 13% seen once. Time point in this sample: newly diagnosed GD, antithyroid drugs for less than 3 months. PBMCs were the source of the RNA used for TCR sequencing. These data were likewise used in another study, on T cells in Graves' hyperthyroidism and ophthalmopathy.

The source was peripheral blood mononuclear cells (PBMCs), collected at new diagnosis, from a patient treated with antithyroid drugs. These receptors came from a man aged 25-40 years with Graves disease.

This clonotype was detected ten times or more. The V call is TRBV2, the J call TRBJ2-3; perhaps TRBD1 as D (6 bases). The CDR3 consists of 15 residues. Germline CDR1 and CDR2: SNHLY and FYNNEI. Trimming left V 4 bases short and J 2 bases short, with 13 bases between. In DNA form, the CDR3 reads TGTGCCAGCAGTGCGGGGCAGGGGAACACAGATACGCAGTATTTT. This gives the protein CASSAGQGNTDTQYF.

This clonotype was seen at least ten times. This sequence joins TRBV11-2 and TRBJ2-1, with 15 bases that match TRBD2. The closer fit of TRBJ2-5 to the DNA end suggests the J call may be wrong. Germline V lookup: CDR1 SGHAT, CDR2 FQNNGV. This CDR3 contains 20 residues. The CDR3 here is CASSTHVRTSGRAVVRTQYF. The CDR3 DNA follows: TGTGCCAGCAGCACCCATGTGAGGACTAGCGGGAGGGCCGTAGTTCGGACCCAGTACTTC.

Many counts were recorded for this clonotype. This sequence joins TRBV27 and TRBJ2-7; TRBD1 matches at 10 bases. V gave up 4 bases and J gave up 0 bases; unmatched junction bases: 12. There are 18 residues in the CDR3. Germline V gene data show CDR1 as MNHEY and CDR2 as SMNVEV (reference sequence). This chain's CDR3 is CASSSIVDRGPDSYEQYF. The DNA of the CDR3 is TGTGCCAGCAGTTCCATCGTAGACAGGGGGCCCGACTCCTACGAGCAGTACTTC.